A single sample gave rise to the 11 T cell receptor beta chains below, sequenced in a study of shared clonotypes between healthy human individuals. Profiling relied on immunoSEQ multiplex PCR, and the TCRdb table lists in-frame clones only, not all of them. Counted here are 2 million or so clones, around 96% occurring once; the ten biggest clones make up 0.9% to 1.3%. Naive CD8 cells, CD45RO-negative and positively selected for CCR7, excluded terminally differentiated effector memory CD45RA+ cells. Specimen: naive CD8+ T cells sorted from blood. The receptors were sampled from a man aged 18-30 years in good health.

This chain uses TRBV28 with TRBJ1-6; TRBD1 matches 9 bases. The germline V gene has CDR1 MDHEN and CDR2 SYDVKM. Unmatched junction bases numbered 10, after V lost 7 bases and J lost 12 bases. This CDR3 comprises 14 residues. In nucleotides, the CDR3 is TGTGCCAGCACCTTGGGGGACAGGGAACGACCCCTCCACTTT. This sequence encodes CASTLGDRERPLHF. The full variable domain, rest sourced from reference TRBV28 and TRBJ1-6, is DVKVTQSSRYLVKRTGEKVFLECVQDMDHENMFWYRQDPGLGLRLIYFSYDVKMKEKGDIPEGYSVSREKKERFSLILESASTNQTSMYLCASTLGDRERPLHFGNGTRLTVT.

The chain recombines TRBV7-9 with TRBJ2-7; D perhaps matches TRBD1 (5 bases). Trimming left V 4 bases short and J 2 bases short, with 18 bases between. The germline CDR1 and CDR2 sequences are SEHNR and FQNEAQ (reference sequence). There are 16 residues in the CDR3. The CDR3 DNA reads TGTGCCAGCAGCTCTTCGGTCCAATCAGGGACCTACGAGCAGTACTTC. Its protein is CASSSSVQSGTYEQYF.

The V gene is TRBV6-1, the J gene TRBJ1-1; 9 bases are a match to TRBD1. The CDR3 totals 15 residues. The junction had 6 bases not matched to a gene; V was cut back by 3 bases and J by 4 bases. Looked up from germline, CDR1 is MNHNS and CDR2 is SASEGT. CDR3 sequence reads: CASSDSGTGFTEAFF. The CDR3 DNA follows: TGTGCCAGCAGTGATTCCGGGACAGGGTTCACTGAAGCTTTCTTT.

The chain joins TRBV29-1 to TRBJ2-3; 8 nucleotides align to TRBD2. The length of the CDR3 is 12 residues. Trimming cost V 8 bases and J 5 bases; bases outside gene matches: 6. The germline V gene encodes CDR1 SQVTM and CDR2 ANQGSEA. The CDR3 region has the DNA TGCAGCTCTGCGGGGGGCCAAGATACGCAGTATTTT. This translates into CSSAGGQDTQYF.

V usage is TRBV29-1 and J usage is TRBJ1-1, with D unclear. From germline, CDR1 is SQVTM and CDR2 ANQGSEA. V was pared by 8 bases and J by 6 bases, with 13 bases between. The CDR3 has 11 amino acids. CDR3 region: CSCDGTAEAFF. The CDR3 DNA reads TGCAGCTGTGACGGTACCGCTGAAGCTTTCTTT.

The chain couples TRBV13 to TRBJ2-2; no firm D call. CDR3 length: 14 amino acids. V lost 2 bases and J 7 bases, leaving 11 bases between the germline ends. From germline, CDR1 is PRHDT and CDR2 FYEKMQ (reference sequence). CDR3 in amino acids: CASSLFSLGGELFF. The CDR3 DNA reads TGTGCCAGCAGCTTATTTTCGCTGGGCGGGGAGCTGTTTTTT.

This CDR3 is CASSMALGPSTFYEQYF. The DNA for the CDR3 is TGTGCCAGCAGTATGGCGTTAGGCCCTAGTACGTTTTACGAGCAGTACTTC. This chain links TRBV28 with TRBJ2-7; D unresolved. Germline CDR1 is MDHEN and CDR2 is SYDVKM. The germline V and J ends were trimmed by 5 bases and 4 bases, with 24 bases remaining between them. This CDR3 has 17 amino acids.

V and J are TRBV9 and TRBJ2-1; D remains ambiguous. CDR3 size: 12 residues. Germline CDR1 and CDR2: SGDLS and YYNGEE. Trimming shortened V by 3 bases and J by 5 bases, and 6 bases separated the two germline ends. This chain's CDR3 is CASSGNHNEQFF. The CDR3 bases are TGTGCCAGCAGCGGTAACCACAATGAGCAGTTCTTC.

The chain combines TRBV9 with TRBJ2-2; tentatively, D is TRBD1 or TRBD2 (5 bases each). The length of the CDR3 is 14 residues. Germline V gives CDR1 SGDLS, CDR2 YYNGEE. V lost 4 bases and J lost 6, with 13 bases in between. The CDR3 DNA reads TGTGCCAGCAGCCCGGGACCTTACCCCGGGGAGCTGTTTTTT. Translated: CASSPGPYPGELFF.

This chain links TRBV10-2 with TRBJ2-7; D not resolved. CDR3 size: 14 residues. V lost 0 bases, J lost 2 bases, and 8 bases lay in between. Germline V CDR1 and CDR2: WSHSY, SAAADI. The CDR3 spells CASSESARAYEQYF. In DNA form, the CDR3 reads TGCGCCAGCAGTGAGTCGGCACGGGCCTACGAGCAGTACTTC.

The J gene is TRBJ2-2, the V gene TRBV9; 9 bases are shared with TRBD2. The J segment lost 6 bases and the V segment lost 3 bases, leaving 3 bases of the junction unmatched. The CDR3 totals 14 residues. Per germline, CDR1 SGDLS and CDR2 YYNGEE. DNA of the CDR3: TGTGCCAGCAGCGGGAGCGGGGGGCCCGGGGAGCTGTTTTTT. Translation gives CASSGSGGPGELFF.